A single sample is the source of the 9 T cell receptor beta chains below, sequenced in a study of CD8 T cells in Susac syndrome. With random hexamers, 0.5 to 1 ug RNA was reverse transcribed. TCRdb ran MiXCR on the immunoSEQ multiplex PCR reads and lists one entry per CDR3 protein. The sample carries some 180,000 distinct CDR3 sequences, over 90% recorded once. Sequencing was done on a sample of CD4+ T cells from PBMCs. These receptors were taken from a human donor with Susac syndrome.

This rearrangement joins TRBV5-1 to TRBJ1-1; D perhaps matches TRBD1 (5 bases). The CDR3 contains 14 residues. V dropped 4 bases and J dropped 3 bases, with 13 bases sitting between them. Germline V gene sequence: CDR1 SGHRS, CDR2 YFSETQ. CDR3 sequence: CASSLGVGDTEAFF. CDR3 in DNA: TGCGCCAGCAGCCTGGGGGTCGGGGACACTGAAGCTTTCTTT.

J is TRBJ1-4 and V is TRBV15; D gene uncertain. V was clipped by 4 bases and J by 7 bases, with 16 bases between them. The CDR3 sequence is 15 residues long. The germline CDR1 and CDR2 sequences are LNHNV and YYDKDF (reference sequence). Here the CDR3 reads CATSTSRAHFEKLFF. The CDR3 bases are TGTGCCACCAGCACCTCAAGGGCACACTTTGAAAAACTGTTTTTT. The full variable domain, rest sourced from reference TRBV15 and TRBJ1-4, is DAMVIQNPRYQVTQFGKPVTLSCSQTLNHNVMYWYQQKSSQAPKLLFHYYDKDFNNEADTPDNFQSRRPNTSFCFLDIRSPGLGDTAMYLCATSTSRAHFEKLFFGSGTQLSVL.

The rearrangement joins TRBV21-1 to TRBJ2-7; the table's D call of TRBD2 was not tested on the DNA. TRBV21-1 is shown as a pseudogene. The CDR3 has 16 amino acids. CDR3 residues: CASSLPTGGGTNEQYF. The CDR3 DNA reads TGTGCCAGCAGTCTACCAACCGGGGGAGGAACTAACGAGCAGTACTTC.

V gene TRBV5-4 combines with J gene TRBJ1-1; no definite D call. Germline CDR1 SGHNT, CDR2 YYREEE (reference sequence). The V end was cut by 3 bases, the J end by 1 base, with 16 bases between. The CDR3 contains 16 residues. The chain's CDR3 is CASSSGSARRNTEAFF. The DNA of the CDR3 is TGTGCCAGCAGCTCTGGCTCGGCGCGGAGGAACACTGAAGCTTTCTTT.

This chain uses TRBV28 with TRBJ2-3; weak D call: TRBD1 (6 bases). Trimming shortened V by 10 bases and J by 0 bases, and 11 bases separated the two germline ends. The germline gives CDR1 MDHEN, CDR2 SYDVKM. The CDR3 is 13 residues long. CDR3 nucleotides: TGTGCCACCCGACAGGCTAGCACAGATACGCAGTATTTT. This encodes CATRQASTDTQYF.

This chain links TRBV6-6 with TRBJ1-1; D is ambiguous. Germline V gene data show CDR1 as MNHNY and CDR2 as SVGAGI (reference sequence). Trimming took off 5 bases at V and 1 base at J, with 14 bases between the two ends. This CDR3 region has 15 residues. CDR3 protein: CASSPNWEGNTEAFF. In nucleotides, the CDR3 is TGTGCCAGCAGTCCCAACTGGGAAGGGAACACTGAAGCTTTCTTT.

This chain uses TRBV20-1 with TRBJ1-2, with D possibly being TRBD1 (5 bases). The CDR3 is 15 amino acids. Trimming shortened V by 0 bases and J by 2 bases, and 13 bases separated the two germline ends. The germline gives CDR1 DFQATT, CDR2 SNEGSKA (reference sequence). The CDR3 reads CSARDGKGTNYGYTF. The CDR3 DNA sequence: TGCAGTGCTAGAGATGGAAAGGGGACGAACTATGGCTACACCTTC.

CDR3 sequence (DNA): TGCGCCAGCCGGGACAGGGGGCCTGGGGCCAACGTCCTGACTTTC. It is translated as CASRDRGPGANVLTF. This sequence joins TRBV5-1 and TRBJ2-6, with TRBD1 identical over 12 bases. CDR3 size: 15 residues. From germline, CDR1 is SGHRS and CDR2 YFSETQ. With V trimmed by 7 bases and J by 2 bases, 1 base remained unmatched.

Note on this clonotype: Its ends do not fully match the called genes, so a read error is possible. CDR3 bases: TGTGCCAGCAGTTTAGAGGTGGGGCCTGACGCTTTCTTT. Amino acid sequence: CASSLEVGPDAFF. J is TRBJ1-1 and V is TRBV12-3 or TRBV12-4, with D maybe TRBD1 (5 bases). The CDR3 totals 13 residues.